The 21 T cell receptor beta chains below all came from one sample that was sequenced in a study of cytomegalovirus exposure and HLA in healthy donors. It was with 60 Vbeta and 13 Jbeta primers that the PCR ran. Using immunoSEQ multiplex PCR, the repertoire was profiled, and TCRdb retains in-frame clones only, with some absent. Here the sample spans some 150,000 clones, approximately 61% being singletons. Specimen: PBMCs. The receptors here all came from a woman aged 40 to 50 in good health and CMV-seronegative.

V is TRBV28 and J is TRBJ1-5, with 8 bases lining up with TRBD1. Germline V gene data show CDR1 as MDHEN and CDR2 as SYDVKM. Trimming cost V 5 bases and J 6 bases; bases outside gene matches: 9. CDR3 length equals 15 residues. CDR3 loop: CASSPPDRGRQPQHF. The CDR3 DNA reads TGTGCCAGCAGTCCCCCTGACAGGGGTCGTCAGCCCCAGCATTTT.

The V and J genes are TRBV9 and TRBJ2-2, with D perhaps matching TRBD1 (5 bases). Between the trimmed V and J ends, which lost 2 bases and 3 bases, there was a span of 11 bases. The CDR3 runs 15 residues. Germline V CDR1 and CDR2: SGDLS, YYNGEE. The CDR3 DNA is TGTGCCAGCAGCGTGGGGCATAGTGACACCGGGGAGCTGTTTTTT. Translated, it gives CASSVGHSDTGELFF.

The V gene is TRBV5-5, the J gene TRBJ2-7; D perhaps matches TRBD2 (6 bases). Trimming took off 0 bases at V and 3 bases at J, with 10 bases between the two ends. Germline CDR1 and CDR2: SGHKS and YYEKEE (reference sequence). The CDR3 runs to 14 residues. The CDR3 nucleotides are TGTGCCAGCAGCTTGGTATTCGGGGGCTACGAGCAGTACTTC. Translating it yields CASSLVFGGYEQYF. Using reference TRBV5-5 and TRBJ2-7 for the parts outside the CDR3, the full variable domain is DAGVTQSPTHLIKTRGQQVTLRCSPISGHKSVSWYQQVLGQGPQFIFQYYEKEERGRGNFPDRFSARQFPNYSSELNVNALLLGDSALYLCASSLVFGGYEQYFGPGTRLTVT.

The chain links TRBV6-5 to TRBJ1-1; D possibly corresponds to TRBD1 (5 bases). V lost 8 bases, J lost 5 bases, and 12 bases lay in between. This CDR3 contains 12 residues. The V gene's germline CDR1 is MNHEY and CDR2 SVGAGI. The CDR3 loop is CASAQGGTEAFF. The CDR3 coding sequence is TGTGCCAGCGCTCAGGGTGGAACTGAAGCTTTCTTT.

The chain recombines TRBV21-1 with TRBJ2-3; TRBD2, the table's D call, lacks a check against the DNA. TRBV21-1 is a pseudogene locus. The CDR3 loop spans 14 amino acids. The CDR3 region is CASSKWGRTDTQYF. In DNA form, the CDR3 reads TGTGCCAGCAGCAAGTGGGGGAGGACAGATACGCAGTATTTT.

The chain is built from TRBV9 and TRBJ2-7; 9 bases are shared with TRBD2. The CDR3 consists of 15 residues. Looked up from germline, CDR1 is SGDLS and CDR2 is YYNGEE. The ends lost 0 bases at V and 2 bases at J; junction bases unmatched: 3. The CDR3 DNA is TGTGCCAGCAGCGTAGGAGCGGGGGGTCCCTACGAGCAGTACTTC. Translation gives CASSVGAGGPYEQYF.

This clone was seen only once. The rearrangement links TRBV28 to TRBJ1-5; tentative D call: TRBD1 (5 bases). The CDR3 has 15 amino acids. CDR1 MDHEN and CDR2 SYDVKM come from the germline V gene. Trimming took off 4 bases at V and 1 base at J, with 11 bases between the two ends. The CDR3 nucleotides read TGTGCCAGCAGTTGGGGGGGGATGAGCAATCAGCCCCAGCATTTT. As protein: CASSWGGMSNQPQHF.

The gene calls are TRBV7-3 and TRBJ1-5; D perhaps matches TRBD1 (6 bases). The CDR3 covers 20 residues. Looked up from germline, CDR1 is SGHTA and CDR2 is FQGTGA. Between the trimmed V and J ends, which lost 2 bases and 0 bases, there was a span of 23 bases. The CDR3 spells CASSLGSLWGRRYSNQPQHF. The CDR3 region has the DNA TGTGCCAGCAGCTTAGGCTCCCTGTGGGGGCGCCGATATAGCAATCAGCCCCAGCATTTT.

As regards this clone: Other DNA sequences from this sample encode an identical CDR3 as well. DNA of the CDR3: TGTGCCAGCAGCTTCGGGGGGAACACCGGGGAGCTGTTTTTT. It translates to CASSFGGNTGELFF. The chain couples TRBV7-2 to TRBJ2-2; a weak D match, TRBD2 (6 bases). The CDR3 has 14 amino acids. V lost 3 bases to trimming and J lost 1 base, with 6 bases between them. Germline values: CDR1 SGHTA, CDR2 FQGNSA.

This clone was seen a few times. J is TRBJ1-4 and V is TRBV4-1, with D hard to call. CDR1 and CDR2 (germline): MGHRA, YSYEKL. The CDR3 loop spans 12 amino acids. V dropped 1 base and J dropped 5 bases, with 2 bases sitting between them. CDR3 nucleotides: TGCGCCAGCAGCCAAGTAAATGAAAAACTGTTTTTT. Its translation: CASSQVNEKLFF.

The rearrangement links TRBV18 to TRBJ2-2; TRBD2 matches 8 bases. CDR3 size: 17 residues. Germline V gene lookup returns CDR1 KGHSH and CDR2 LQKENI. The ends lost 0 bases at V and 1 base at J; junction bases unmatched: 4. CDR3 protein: CASSPPGSGMNTGELFF. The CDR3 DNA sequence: TGTGCCAGCTCACCACCGGGTAGCGGGATGAACACCGGGGAGCTGTTTTTT.

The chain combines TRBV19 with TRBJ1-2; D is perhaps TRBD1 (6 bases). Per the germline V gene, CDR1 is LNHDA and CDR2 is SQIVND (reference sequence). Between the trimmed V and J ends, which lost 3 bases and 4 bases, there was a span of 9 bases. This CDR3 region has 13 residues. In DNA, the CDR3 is TGTGCCAGTAGTATTTCAGGGGCCTATGGCTACACCTTC. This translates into CASSISGAYGYTF.

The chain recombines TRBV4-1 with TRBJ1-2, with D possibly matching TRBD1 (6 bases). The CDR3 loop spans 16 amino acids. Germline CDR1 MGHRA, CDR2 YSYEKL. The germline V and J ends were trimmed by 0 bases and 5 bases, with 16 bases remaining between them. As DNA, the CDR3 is TGCGCCAGCAGCCAAGATCGGGGGGGGCGCGGGTATGGCTACACCTTC. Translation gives CASSQDRGGRGYGYTF.

The CDR3: CASSQEDRGGETQYF. The CDR3 coding sequence is TGTGCCAGCAGCCAGGAGGACAGGGGTGGAGAGACCCAGTACTTC. V is TRBV4-2 and J is TRBJ2-5, with 9 bases that match TRBD1. The ends lost 3 bases at V and 4 bases at J; junction bases unmatched: 6. The CDR3 contains 15 residues. CDR1 and CDR2 (germline): LGHNA, YNFKEQ.

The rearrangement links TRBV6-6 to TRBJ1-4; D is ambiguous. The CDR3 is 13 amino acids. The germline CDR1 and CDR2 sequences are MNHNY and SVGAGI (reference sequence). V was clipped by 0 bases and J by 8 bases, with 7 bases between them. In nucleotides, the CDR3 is TGTGCCAGCAGTTACTCGAGGTGGGAAAAACTGTTTTTT. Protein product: CASSYSRWEKLFF.

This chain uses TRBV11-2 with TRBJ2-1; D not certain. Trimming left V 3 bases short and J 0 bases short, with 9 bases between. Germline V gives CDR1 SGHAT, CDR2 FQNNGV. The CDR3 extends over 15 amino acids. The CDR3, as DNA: TGTGCCAGCAGCTTGAACCGCTACTCCTACAATGAGCAGTTCTTC. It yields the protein CASSLNRYSYNEQFF. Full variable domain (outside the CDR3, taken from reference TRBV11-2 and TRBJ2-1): EAGVAQSPRYKIIEKRQSVAFWCNPISGHATLYWYQQILGQGPKLLIQFQNNGVVDDSQLPKDRFSAERLKGVDSTLKIQPAKLEDSAVYLCASSLNRYSYNEQFFGPGTRLTVL.

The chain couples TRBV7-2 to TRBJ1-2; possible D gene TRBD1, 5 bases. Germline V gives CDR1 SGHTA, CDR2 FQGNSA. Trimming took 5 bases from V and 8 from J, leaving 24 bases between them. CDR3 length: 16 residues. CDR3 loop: CASSPLRQSIMGGYTF. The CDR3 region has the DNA TGTGCCAGCAGCCCCCTCCGACAGTCGATTATGGGGGGCTACACCTTC.

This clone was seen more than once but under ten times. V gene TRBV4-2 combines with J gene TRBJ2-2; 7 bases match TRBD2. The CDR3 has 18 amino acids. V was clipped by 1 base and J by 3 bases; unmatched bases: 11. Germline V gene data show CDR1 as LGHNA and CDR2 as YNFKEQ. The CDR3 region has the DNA TGTGCCAGCAGCCAAGTTGAAATAGGGACTACTTACACCGGGGAGCTGTTTTTT. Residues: CASSQVEIGTTYTGELFF.

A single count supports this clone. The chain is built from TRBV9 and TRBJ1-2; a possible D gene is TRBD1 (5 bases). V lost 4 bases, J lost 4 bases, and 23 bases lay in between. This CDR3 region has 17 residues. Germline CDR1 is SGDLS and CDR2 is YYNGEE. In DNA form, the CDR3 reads TGTGCCAGCAGCCCTCGGGACTCCGGAAGGGGCTTCTATGGCTACACCTTC. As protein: CASSPRDSGRGFYGYTF. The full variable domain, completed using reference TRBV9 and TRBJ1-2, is DSGVTQTPKHLITATGQRVTLRCSPRSGDLSVYWYQQSLDQGLQFLIQYYNGEERAKGNILERFSAQQFPDLHSELNLSSLELGDSALYFCASSPRDSGRGFYGYTFGSGTRLTVV.

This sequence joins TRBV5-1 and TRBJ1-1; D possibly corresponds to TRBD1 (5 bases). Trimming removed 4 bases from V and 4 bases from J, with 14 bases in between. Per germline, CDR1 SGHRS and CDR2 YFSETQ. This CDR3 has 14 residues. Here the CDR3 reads CASSPGDGSTEAFF. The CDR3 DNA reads TGCGCCAGCAGCCCCGGGGACGGGAGCACTGAAGCTTTCTTT. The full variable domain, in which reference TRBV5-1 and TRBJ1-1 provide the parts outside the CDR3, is KAGVTQTPRYLIKTRGQQVTLSCSPISGHRSVSWYQQTPGQGLQFLFEYFSETQRNKGNFPGRFSGRQFSNSRSEMNVSTLELGDSALYLCASSPGDGSTEAFFGQGTRLTVV.

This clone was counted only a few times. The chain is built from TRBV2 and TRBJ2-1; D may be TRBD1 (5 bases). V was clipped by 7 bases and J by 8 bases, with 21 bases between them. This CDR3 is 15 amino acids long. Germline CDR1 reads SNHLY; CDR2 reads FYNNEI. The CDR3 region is CASIYRFRSIYEQFF. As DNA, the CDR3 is TGTGCCAGCATATACAGGTTTCGGTCAATCTATGAGCAGTTCTTC.